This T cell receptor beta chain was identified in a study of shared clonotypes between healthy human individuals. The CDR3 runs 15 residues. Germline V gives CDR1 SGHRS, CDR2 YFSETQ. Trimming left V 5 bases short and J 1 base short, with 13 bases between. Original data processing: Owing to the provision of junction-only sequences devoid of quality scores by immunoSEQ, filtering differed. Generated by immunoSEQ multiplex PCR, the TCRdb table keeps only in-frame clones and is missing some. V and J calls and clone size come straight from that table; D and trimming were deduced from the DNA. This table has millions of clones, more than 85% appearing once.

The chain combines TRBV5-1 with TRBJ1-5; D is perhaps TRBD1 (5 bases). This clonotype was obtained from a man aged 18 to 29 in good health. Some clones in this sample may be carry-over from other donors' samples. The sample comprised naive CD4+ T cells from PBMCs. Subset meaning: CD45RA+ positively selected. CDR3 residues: CASSRDPLSNQPQHF. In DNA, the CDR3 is TGCGCCAGCAGTCGGGACCCCTTAAGCAATCAGCCCCAGCATTTT.